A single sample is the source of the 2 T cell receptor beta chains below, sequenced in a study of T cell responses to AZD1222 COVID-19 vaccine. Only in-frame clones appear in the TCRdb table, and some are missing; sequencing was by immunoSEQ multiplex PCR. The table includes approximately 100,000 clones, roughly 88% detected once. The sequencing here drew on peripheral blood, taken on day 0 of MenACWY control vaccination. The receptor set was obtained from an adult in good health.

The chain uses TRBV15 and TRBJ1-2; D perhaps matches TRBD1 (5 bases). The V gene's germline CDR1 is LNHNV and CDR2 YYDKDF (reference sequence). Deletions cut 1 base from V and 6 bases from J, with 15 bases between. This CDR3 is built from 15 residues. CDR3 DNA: TGTGCCACCAGCAGAGCCCTGGCGGGGGTCGATGGCTACACCTTC. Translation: CATSRALAGVDGYTF.

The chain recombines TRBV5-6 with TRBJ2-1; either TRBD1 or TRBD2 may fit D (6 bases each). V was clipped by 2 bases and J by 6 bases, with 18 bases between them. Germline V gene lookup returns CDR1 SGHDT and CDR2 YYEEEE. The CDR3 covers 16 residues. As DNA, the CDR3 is TGTGCCAGCAGCTTCCCGGTTAGGGGGGTGGGCAATGAGCAGTTCTTC. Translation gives CASSFPVRGVGNEQFF. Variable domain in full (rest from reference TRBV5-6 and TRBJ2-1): DAGVTQSPTHLIKTRGQQVTLRCSPKSGHDTVSWYQQALGQGPQFIFQYYEEEERQRGNFPDRFSGHQFPNYSSELNVNALLLGDSALYLCASSFPVRGVGNEQFFGPGTRLTVL.